This TCR beta chain appears in the sequencing data of a study of shared clonotypes between healthy human individuals. Findings and limits, study-wide: Sequencing depth was a factor that was expected to affect clonotype sharing among donors. Non-shared clonotypes showed lower generation probabilities than clonotypes common to all four donors.

From germline, CDR1 is SGHTA and CDR2 FQGTGA. Trimming stripped 1 base from V and 6 bases from J, with 18 bases between. This CDR3 is 16 amino acids long. As originally analysed: As immunoSEQ supplied junction-only sequences (without quality scores), filtering differed. Measured with immunoSEQ multiplex PCR; TCRdb has only the in-frame clones, and not every one. V, J and clone size are those of that table, while D and trimming were read from the DNA. The sample lists over 2 million clones; approximately 90% were seen once. Remarks on this clone: Its antigen remains unidentified.

The sample comprised naive CD4+ T cells from PBMCs. Subset: CD45RA+ positively selected. This clonotype was obtained from a young man in good health. Some clones in this sample may be carry-over from other donors' samples. This chain links TRBV7-3 with TRBJ1-2; the D gene is possibly TRBD1 (5 bases). CDR3 sequence (DNA): TGTGCCAGCAGCTTAAAGTCGGCAGCCGGGGGAGATGGCTACACCTTC. It codes for CASSLKSAAGGDGYTF.